The 10 T cell receptor beta chains reported below all come from one sample, sequenced in a study of regulatory T cells in long-lasting Graves disease. Time point indicated: newly diagnosed GD, antithyroid drugs for less than 3 months. Construction of the TCR library relied on RNA isolated from PBMCs. TCR beta libraries were built with iRepertoire HTBI primers and Arm-PCR of CDR3 regions. TCRdb re-analysed the multiplex PCR reads in MiXCR, keeping a single row per CDR3 protein. This table holds hundreds of thousands of distinct CDR3 sequences, 15% to 20% found once. These same data were also listed under a study on T cells in Graves' hyperthyroidism and ophthalmopathy.

Sample: peripheral blood mononuclear cells (PBMCs), taken at new diagnosis, from a patient treated with antithyroid drugs. These receptors were collected from a woman in her twenties or thirties with Graves disease.

This clonotype has just a few counts. The V call is TRBV3-1, the J call TRBJ2-1; perhaps TRBD2 as D (5 bases). Between the trimmed V and J ends, which lost 7 bases and 2 bases, there was a span of 9 bases. The CDR3 is 13 residues long. Germline V gives CDR1 LGHDT, CDR2 YNNKEL (reference sequence). CDR3 sequence reads: CASTERTYNEQFF. The CDR3 region has the DNA TGTGCCAGCACAGAGCGGACCTACAATGAGCAGTTCTTC.

The chain couples TRBV5-1 to TRBJ1-1; D unclear. Trimming cost V 7 bases and J 3 bases, with 16 bases left between them. Germline V gives CDR1 SGHRS, CDR2 YFSETQ. This CDR3 has 14 residues. The DNA of the CDR3 is TGCGCCAGCGGCCCGACACGGGGTGACACTGAAGCTTTCTTT. It translates to CASGPTRGDTEAFF.

The V call is TRBV20-1, the J call TRBJ2-7; D is unclear. Germline assignment: CDR1 DFQATT and CDR2 SNEGSKA (reference sequence). Trimming left V 0 bases short and J 3 bases short, with 12 bases between. The CDR3 is made up of 14 amino acids. CDR3 protein: CSARDGHNIYEQYF. For the CDR3, the DNA is TGCAGTGCTAGAGATGGTCATAACATCTACGAGCAGTACTTC.

A few counts support this clonotype. The gene calls are TRBV7-2 and TRBJ2-2; 8 bases fit TRBD2. CDR1 and CDR2 (germline): SGHTA, FQGNSA. V dropped 7 bases and J dropped 7; count of bases not matched to a gene: 11. The CDR3 extends over 15 amino acids. In DNA, the CDR3 is TGTGCCAGCACCATAAACGGGGGGGTTGTCGGGGAGCTGTTTTTT. This translates into CASTINGGVVGELFF.

In its sample, this clonotype was seen a few times. The CDR3 sequence is CAWSRGLSGTEAFF. In DNA, the CDR3 is TGTGCCTGGAGTCGGGGGCTTAGCGGCACTGAAGCTTTCTTT. The chain couples TRBV30 to TRBJ1-1; weak D call: TRBD1 (6 bases). The CDR3 consists of 14 residues. CDR1 GTSNPN and CDR2 SVGIG come from the germline V gene (reference sequence). V lost 2 bases and J 4 bases, leaving 14 bases between the germline ends.

The sample holds many counts of this clonotype. The chain couples TRBV28 to TRBJ1-1; 9 nucleotides align to TRBD1. The germline CDR1 and CDR2 sequences are MDHEN and SYDVKM. V lost 8 bases to trimming and J lost 0 bases; unmatched junction nucleotides: 4. CDR3 length: 14 amino acids. CDR3 region: CASEDRGMNTEAFF. The CDR3 DNA is TGTGCCAGCGAGGACAGGGGTATGAACACTGAAGCTTTCTTT.

The rearrangement links TRBV6-2 or TRBV6-3 to TRBJ1-5; unclear D gene. Trimming took 7 bases from V and 4 from J, leaving 17 bases between them. Germline assignment: CDR1 MNHEY and CDR2 SVGEGT. The CDR3 covers 15 residues. CDR3: CASKEAGFGNQPQHF. As DNA, the CDR3 is TGTGCCAGCAAGGAGGCGGGGTTTGGGAATCAGCCCCAGCATTTT.

This clonotype was observed many times. The CDR3 DNA reads as TGTGCCAGCGGGCAGGGGGACGGCTACACCTTC. It codes for CASGQGDGYTF. V gene TRBV6-1 combines with J gene TRBJ1-2, with 7 nucleotides matching TRBD1. The CDR3 totals 11 residues. Trimming at V came to 8 bases and at J to 8 bases, leaving 5 bases not matched to a gene. Germline V gene lookup returns CDR1 MNHNS and CDR2 SASEGT.

This clonotype appeared many times. The chain has TRBV6-1 and TRBJ1-5, with 7 nucleotides matching TRBD1. The CDR3 totals 14 residues. After removal of 8 bases from V and 7 bases from J, the junction contained 11 bases not matched to a gene. Germline lookup yields CDR1 MNHNS and CDR2 SASEGT. The CDR3 protein is CASRPGDRAQPQHF. The CDR3 nucleotides read TGTGCCAGCCGACCTGGGGACAGAGCCCAGCCCCAGCATTTT.

This clonotype was counted between two and nine times. The chain combines TRBV7-8 with TRBJ2-1; D remains unclear. The V gene's germline CDR1 is SGHVS and CDR2 FQNEAQ. The V gene lost 1 base and the J gene lost 7 bases, with 11 bases spanning the gap. This CDR3 region has 14 residues. DNA of the CDR3: TGTGCCAGCAGCTTAGTCGGCTTGACGAATGAGCAGTTCTTC. Protein: CASSLVGLTNEQFF.